Each of the 17 T cell receptor beta chains below was sequenced from the same sample in a study of blood T cells in healthy people across ages (dated by TCRdb to about 2015). The protocol used for the library was 5' RACE. TCRdb lists the instrument as Illumina HiSeq 2500. A second PCR of roughly 6 to 11 cycles was run with a J-beta primer mix and a sample-barcoded 5' primer. The public reads were reprocessed in TCRdb via fastp at Q25 and MiXCR, keeping in-frame beta chains. Each entry is one CDR3 protein sequence, shown with its most common DNA and genes. The sample includes under 850,000 distinct CDR3 sequences, with under 40% observed a single time. Under 15% of the sample is held by the ten biggest clonotypes. What was sequenced was blood. These receptors all come from a man younger than 30 in good health.

The rearrangement uses TRBV13 and TRBJ2-5, with D perhaps assigned TRBD1 or TRBD2 (5 bases each). Germline V gives CDR1 PRHDT, CDR2 FYEKMQ (reference sequence). The CDR3 loop spans 14 amino acids. V was shortened by 3 bases and J by 3 bases, with 11 bases between the two germline ends. CDR3: CASSLTLGEETQYF. CDR3 nucleotides: TGTGCCAGCAGCTTGACCCTGGGGGAAGAGACCCAGTACTTC.

For this clonotype: This may come from a read error, since a much larger clone is one base off. CDR3 nucleotide sequence: TGTGCCAACAGTTTCAGGGGCGCGGCAGATACGCAGTATTTT. This translates into CANSFRGAADTQYF. This rearrangement joins TRBV12-3 or TRBV12-4 to TRBJ2-3, with D maybe TRBD1 (6 bases). The CDR3 is 14 residues long.

This chain uses TRBV12-3 or TRBV12-4 with TRBJ1-6, with D hard to call. This CDR3 has 14 residues. V lost 6 bases to trimming and J lost 6 bases, with 12 bases between them. The CDR3 sequence: CASSEDLFNSPLHF. The CDR3 nucleotides are TGTGCCAGCAGCGAGGACCTATTTAATTCACCCCTCCACTTT.

In its sample, this clonotype was seen a few times. The chain recombines TRBV5-1 with TRBJ1-1, with D perhaps TRBD1 (6 bases). This CDR3 has 15 amino acids. Germline V gene data show CDR1 as SGHRS and CDR2 as YFSETQ. Trimming took 4 bases from V and 0 from J, leaving 13 bases between them. Here the CDR3 reads CASSHPDRMNTEAFF. Written as DNA, the CDR3 is TGCGCCAGCAGCCACCCGGACAGAATGAACACTGAAGCTTTCTTT.

The count of this clonotype is one. The V gene is TRBV7-2, the J gene TRBJ1-1, with D maybe TRBD1 (5 bases). CDR1 is SGHTA, CDR2 FQGNSA, per germline. V was shortened by 1 base and J by 1 base, with 10 bases between the two germline ends. This CDR3 contains 15 residues. The CDR3 coding sequence is TGTGCCAGCAGCTTAGGTTGGGGACCGAACACTGAAGCTTTCTTT. This translates into CASSLGWGPNTEAFF.

This clonotype has a handful of counts. The genes are TRBV12-3 or TRBV12-4 and TRBJ1-2; maybe TRBD1 (5 bases). The CDR3 loop spans 12 amino acids. V lost 2 bases and J lost 8, with 9 bases in between. DNA of the CDR3: TGTGCCAGCAGTTTAAGATGGGGGGGCTACACCTTC. Protein product: CASSLRWGGYTF.

This clonotype was counted many times. The chain has TRBV7-2 and TRBJ2-5; D remains unclear. CDR1 and CDR2 (germline): SGHTA, FQGNSA. Trimming removed 2 bases from V and 7 bases from J, with 11 bases in between. The CDR3 loop spans 13 amino acids. The DNA of the CDR3 is TGTGCCAGCAGCTTACCACCCCGACGGACCCAGTACTTC. Protein: CASSLPPRRTQYF.

This clonotype was observed a handful of times. The V call is TRBV4-1, the J call TRBJ2-1, with 7 bases that match TRBD1. There are 13 residues in the CDR3. With V trimmed by 0 bases and J by 9 bases, 2 bases remained unmatched. Germline V gene lookup returns CDR1 MGHRA and CDR2 YSYEKL. CDR3 region: CASSQDRQGEQFF. The DNA for the CDR3 is TGCGCCAGCAGCCAAGATCGACAGGGTGAGCAGTTCTTC.

The chain uses TRBV4-2 and TRBJ2-7; D unresolved. From germline, CDR1 is LGHNA and CDR2 YNFKEQ. The V gene lost 1 base and the J gene lost 7 bases, with 17 bases spanning the gap. The length of the CDR3 is 15 residues. CDR3 DNA: TGTGCCAGCAGCCAAGCGGAAATATCCTACAATGAGCAGTACTTC. This encodes CASSQAEISYNEQYF.

This clonotype was detected many times. The chain links TRBV4-2 to TRBJ2-7; perhaps TRBD2 as D (5 bases). The germline CDR1 and CDR2 sequences are LGHNA and YNFKEQ. The ends were cut back, 0 bases at V and 5 bases at J, with 17 bases in the middle. CDR3 length: 16 amino acids. CDR3 sequence reads: CASSQEVSPTGDEQYF. The CDR3 DNA reads as TGTGCCAGCAGCCAAGAAGTTAGTCCGACCGGGGACGAGCAGTACTTC.

V gene TRBV29-1 combines with J gene TRBJ2-1; no clear D. V was cut by 7 bases and J by 4 bases, with 8 bases left in between. The V gene's germline CDR1 is SQVTM and CDR2 ANQGSEA. There are 11 residues in the CDR3. The CDR3 DNA reads TGCAGCGGGTTGCAATACAATGAGCAGTTCTTC. Residues: CSGLQYNEQFF.

This chain joins TRBV5-6 and TRBJ2-7; 10 bases align to TRBD2. V shed 0 bases and J 3 bases; nucleotides not matched to a gene: 9. The CDR3 consists of 17 residues. The V gene's germline CDR1 is SGHDT and CDR2 YYEEEE. This CDR3 reads CASSLVGLLAGIYEQYF. CDR3 in DNA: TGTGCCAGCAGCTTGGTTGGGTTACTAGCGGGGATCTACGAGCAGTACTTC.

This clonotype was seen just once. The CDR3 nucleotides are TGTGCCAGCACCCCTTTTGGTGGAGGCTCCTACAATGAGCAGTACTTC. Its protein is CASTPFGGGSYNEQYF. The gene calls are TRBV7-3 and TRBJ2-1, with D tentatively TRBD2 (5 bases). The end of the DNA aligns better with TRBJ2-7, so the J call may be wrong. Germline lookup yields CDR1 SGHTA and CDR2 FQGTGA. The CDR3 loop spans 16 amino acids.

This clonotype was seen ten or more times. The rearrangement joins TRBV5-1 to TRBJ2-1, with D possibly matching TRBD2 (6 bases). Germline CDR1 is SGHRS and CDR2 is YFSETQ. Trimming removed 5 bases from V and 6 bases from J, with 18 bases in between. The CDR3 length is 15 residues. Here the CDR3 reads CASRRLVGDPNEQFF. CDR3 DNA: TGCGCCAGCAGGAGACTAGTAGGGGATCCCAATGAGCAGTTCTTC.

The chain joins TRBV20-1 to TRBJ2-1, with D possibly matching TRBD2 (6 bases). CDR3 length: 16 residues. Germline V gene lookup returns CDR1 DFQATT and CDR2 SNEGSKA (reference sequence). Trimming removed 1 base from V and 3 bases from J, with 16 bases in between. DNA for the CDR3: TGCAGTGCTAGAGTTGTTTCGGGGGTTGGCTACAATGAGCAGTTCTTC. Protein product: CSARVVSGVGYNEQFF.

Written as DNA, the CDR3 is TGCGCCAGCAGCCAAGACCTAGCGGGGCAGGCCTACGAGCAGTACTTC. It encodes CASSQDLAGQAYEQYF. The chain carries TRBV4-3 and TRBJ2-7; 9 bases are a match to TRBD2. The trim removed 0 bases at V and 2 bases at J, leaving 5 bases unmatched. The CDR3 spans 16 residues. Germline V gene sequence: CDR1 LGHNA, CDR2 YSLEER.

The chain recombines TRBV20-1 with TRBJ2-1; 12 bases fit TRBD2. This CDR3 comprises 15 residues. Looked up from germline, CDR1 is DFQATT and CDR2 is SNEGSKA (reference sequence). V dropped 3 bases and J dropped 5; count of bases not matched to a gene: 5. The CDR3 loop reads CSARATSGGNNEQFF. Here the CDR3 DNA reads TGCAGTGCTAGGGCGACTAGCGGGGGCAACAATGAGCAGTTCTTC.